The rows below give T cell receptor beta chains drawn from one sample of a study of regulatory T cells in long-lasting Graves disease. TCRdb reanalysed the multiplex PCR reads using MiXCR and keeps one entry per CDR3 protein. The sample includes roughly 420,000 distinct CDR3 sequences, less than 15% seen only once; the top ten take roughly a sixth. The same sample was also studied in work on T cells in Graves' hyperthyroidism and ophthalmopathy.

The sequencing used peripheral blood mononuclear cells (PBMCs), collected at new diagnosis, from a patient treated with antithyroid drugs. The source of these receptors is a woman in her fifties or sixties with Graves disease. CDR3s include the opening cysteine and the closing phenylalanine or tryptophan. The D gene is left open where the match is weak. Rows give clone size only sometimes, using once, few, many, or a class for an expanded clone.

clone size	V gene	D gene	J gene	CDR3 protein	CDR3 DNA
many	TRBV20-1	TRBD1	TRBJ2-1	CSASGTGVYNEQFF	TGCAGTGCTAGTGGGACAGGGGTCTACAATGAGCAGTTCTTC
few	TRBV5-1	NA	TRBJ2-2	CASSLEQGSGELFF	TGCGCCAGCAGCTTGGAGCAGGGTTCCGGGGAGCTGTTTTTT
few	TRBV20-1	NA	TRBJ2-3	CSASTEIPDTQYF	TGCAGTGCTAGCACGGAGATTCCAGATACGCAGTATTTT
many	TRBV28	NA	TRBJ1-6	CASSLPRAAGDSPLHF	TGTGCCAGCAGTTTACCCCGGGCGGCTGGGGATTCACCCCTCCACTTT
many	TRBV3-1	NA	TRBJ2-1	CASSQEGTLQNEQFF	TGTGCCAGCAGCCAAGAAGGGACGCTCCAGAATGAGCAGTTCTTC
NA	TRBV5-1	TRBD1	TRBJ1-2	CASSFFGQGEGYTF	TGCGCCAGCAGCTTTTTCGGACAGGGGGAGGGCTACACCTTC
many	TRBV5-1	NA	TRBJ1-4	CASSSGGVATNEKLFF	TGCGCCAGCAGCTCCGGGGGCGTTGCAACTAATGAAAAACTGTTTTTT
many	TRBV2	NA	TRBJ2-3	CASRTGRGDTDTQYF	TGTGCCAGCCGAACCGGCAGGGGGGACACAGATACGCAGTATTTT
many	TRBV11-2	NA	TRBJ2-7	CASSFIIGASNYEQYF	TGTGCCAGCAGCTTCATTATTGGGGCTTCAAACTACGAGCAGTACTTC
many	TRBV11-1	NA	TRBJ2-7	CASSPTGGIIYEQYF	TGTGCCAGCAGCCCCACTGGCGGGATCATCTACGAGCAGTACTTC
many	TRBV10-3	NA	TRBJ1-1	CAISDPDRGLAFF	TGTGCCATCAGTGACCCCGACAGAGGGCTTGCTTTCTTT
few	TRBV3-1	TRBD2	TRBJ2-3	CASCQEGTSGSRTDTQYF	TGTGCCAGCTGCCAAGAGGGGACTAGCGGGAGTCGAACAGATACGCAGTATTTT
NA	TRBV7-2	TRBD1	TRBJ2-7	CASSLMTGRVNEQYF	TGTGCCAGCAGCTTAATGACAGGGCGAGTCAACGAGCAGTACTTC
NA	TRBV30	TRBD1	TRBJ1-1	CAWSVGDRVTEAFF	TGTGCCTGGAGTGTAGGGGACAGGGTCACTGAAGCTTTCTTT
NA	TRBV5-1	TRBD1	TRBJ2-2	CASGLSRAGQGTLRTGELFF	TGCGCCAGCGGCTTGTCCCGTGCTGGACAGGGGACGCTTAGAACCGGGGAGCTGTTTTTT
NA	TRBV25-1	TRBD2	TRBJ2-7	CASSSRDGLAGGSLYEQYF	TGTGCCAGCAGTTCCCGGGACGGATTAGCGGGAGGGTCTCTTTACGAGCAGTACTTC